This T cell receptor beta chain was captured in a study of control samples from healthy donors and cancer patients. This CDR3 region has 14 residues. V was cut by 5 bases and J by 1 base, with 11 bases left in between. Germline V lookup: CDR1 LGHNA, CDR2 YNFKEQ. Repertoires were generated with immunoSEQ multiplex PCR, while TCRdb's copy carries only in-frame clones and drops some. This sample yields about 94,000 clones, of which over 75% are seen a single time; under 4% belongs to the top ten. V usage is TRBV4-2 and J usage is TRBJ1-1; D is uncertain. The TCR was taken from a woman between 18 and 29 years old in good health. The sample consisted of blood. The CDR3 sequence: CASSGLGENTEAFF. The CDR3 DNA sequence: TGTGCCAGCAGCGGTTTGGGCGAGAACACTGAAGCTTTCTTT.